This paragraph covers one T cell receptor (beta chain) sequence. Its antigen is still unknown. PCR was performed using 60 Vbeta and 13 Jbeta primers. Generated by immunoSEQ multiplex PCR, the TCRdb table keeps only in-frame clones and is missing some. The table includes some 130,000 clones, about 78% detected once. These data originate in a study of cytomegalovirus exposure and HLA in healthy donors. Study results and caveats: The study recorded over 150 TCR beta chains that were cytomegalovirus-associated. With DRB1 most and HLA-C fewest, TCR association rates differed between HLA loci in a later analysis. In an earlier analysis, most TCR beta V segments were productive about 90% or about 30% of the time.

Trimming removed 3 bases from V and 6 bases from J, with 9 bases in between. Germline V gene sequence: CDR1 LNHDA, CDR2 SQIVND (reference sequence). CDR3 length: 13 amino acids. Sample: PBMCs. The chain has TRBV19 and TRBJ1-3, with D unresolved. The source is a man aged 50 to 59 in good health and CMV-seronegative. The CDR3 reads CASSIQRENTIYF. The DNA for the CDR3 is TGTGCCAGTAGTATTCAGCGGGAAAACACCATATATTTT.